Presented here are 21 T cell receptor beta chains from one specimen sequenced in a study of identical twins. TCRdb reprocessed the 5' RACE reads via MiXCR and lists one record per CDR3 protein. The profile covers around 670,000 distinct CDR3 sequences, with roughly 6% appearing a single time and around 1.9% taken by the ten largest. The sample was naive T cells sorted from blood. These receptors all stem from a man between 18 and 35 years old in good health.

This clonotype was observed at least ten times. The rearrangement joins TRBV20-1 to TRBJ2-7, with D unresolved. The germline V gene has CDR1 DFQATT and CDR2 SNEGSKA (reference sequence). The ends were cut back, 5 bases at V and 3 bases at J, with 11 bases in the middle. The CDR3 has 12 amino acids. CDR3 coding DNA: TGCAGTGCTCAAGACCCAAACTACGAGCAGTACTTC. Translated, it gives CSAQDPNYEQYF.

This clonotype was detected ten times or more. The gene calls are TRBV12-3 or TRBV12-4 and TRBJ1-4; no clear D. The CDR3 totals 14 residues. V was cut by 2 bases and J by 7 bases, with 11 bases left in between. CDR3 in amino acids: CASSLKPVPEKLFF. The CDR3 DNA reads TGTGCCAGCAGTTTAAAACCCGTCCCTGAAAAACTGTTTTTT.

This clonotype has a count of ten or more. The chain combines TRBV20-1 with TRBJ2-7, with TRBD2 identical over 13 bases. This CDR3 comprises 20 residues. From germline, CDR1 is DFQATT and CDR2 SNEGSKA (reference sequence). V lost 4 bases, J lost 0 bases, and 18 bases stayed unmatched. Written as DNA, the CDR3 is TGCAGTGCTATACTTTCTTGCACACCGGGACTAGCGGGAATCTCCTACGAGCAGTACGTC. Amino acids: CSAILSCTPGLAGISYEQYV.

In this sample, this clonotype turned up many times. This chain uses TRBV27 with TRBJ1-6; no definite D call. CDR1 is MNHEY and CDR2 is SMNVEV in the germline V gene (reference sequence). This CDR3 region has 16 residues. The V and J ends lost 5 bases and 7 bases respectively, with 18 bases between them. CDR3: CASSKTGILQNSPLHF. The DNA for the CDR3 is TGTGCCAGCAGTAAAACGGGGATCCTTCAGAATTCACCCCTCCACTTT.

The chain has TRBV27 and TRBJ2-7, with D unclear. The CDR3 sequence is 13 residues long. Germline CDR1 is MNHEY and CDR2 is SMNVEV (reference sequence). V lost 5 bases to trimming and J lost 6 bases, with 14 bases between them. CDR3 residues: CASSPRPAFEQYF. CDR3 in DNA: TGTGCCAGCAGTCCTAGACCGGCCTTCGAGCAGTACTTC.

The chain links TRBV11-2 to TRBJ1-5; D not certain. Per the germline V gene, CDR1 is SGHAT and CDR2 is FQNNGV. CDR3 length: 16 residues. The germline V and J ends were trimmed by 0 bases and 4 bases, with 13 bases remaining between them. CDR3 sequence: CASSLDGSGVNQPQHF. DNA of the CDR3: TGTGCCAGCAGCTTAGATGGGTCTGGGGTTAATCAGCCCCAGCATTTT.

This clonotype came up many times. The genes are TRBV25-1 and TRBJ2-3; D unresolved. The CDR3 is made up of 15 amino acids. V was cut by 1 base and J by 0 bases, with 8 bases left in between. Germline CDR1 and CDR2: MGHDK and SYGVNS. The CDR3 protein is CASSELGDSTDTQYF. DNA of the CDR3: TGTGCCAGCAGTGAATTGGGTGACAGCACAGATACGCAGTATTTT.

At least ten counts were recorded for this clonotype. The rearrangement links TRBV7-9 to TRBJ2-3; 11 nucleotides agree with TRBD2. The CDR3 has 17 amino acids. Trimming at V came to 3 bases and at J to 3 bases, leaving 8 bases not matched to a gene. In germline, CDR1 is SEHNR, CDR2 FQNEAQ (reference sequence). CDR3: CASSLGSGRASTDTQYF. CDR3 sequence (DNA): TGTGCCAGCAGCTTGGGTAGCGGGAGGGCGTCGACAGATACGCAGTATTTT.

This clonotype was picked up many times. The chain carries TRBV29-1 and TRBJ2-1, with D unresolved. The CDR3 is 12 residues long. V lost 4 bases to trimming and J lost 6 bases, with 10 bases between them. Germline V gene lookup returns CDR1 SQVTM and CDR2 ANQGSEA. CDR3 nucleotides: TGCAGCGTTGCGGTCCCCCCCAATGAGCAGTTCTTC. It specifies CSVAVPPNEQFF.

This clonotype was recorded a few times. The V call is TRBV14, the J call TRBJ2-1; D remains ambiguous. This CDR3 has 14 residues. V shed 0 bases and J shed 1 base, with 4 bases lying between them. Per the germline V gene, CDR1 is SGHDN and CDR2 is FVKESK. CDR3 DNA: TGTGCCAGCAGCCAAGAGGAGTCCTACAATGAGCAGTTCTTC. This sequence encodes CASSQEESYNEQFF.

This clonotype occurred many times. This sequence joins TRBV5-1 and TRBJ2-3, with D hard to call. The CDR3 runs to 16 residues. Germline assignment: CDR1 SGHRS and CDR2 YFSETQ. Trimming cost V 3 bases and J 4 bases, with 18 bases left between them. The chain's CDR3 is CASSSAQTRTADTQYF. The CDR3 DNA sequence: TGCGCCAGCAGCTCGGCACAGACTCGGACGGCAGATACGCAGTATTTT.

The V gene is TRBV5-1, the J gene TRBJ2-1, with unresolved D. Germline CDR1 reads SGHRS; CDR2 reads YFSETQ. The CDR3 runs 12 residues. Deletions cut 4 bases from V and 7 bases from J, with 9 bases between. The CDR3 is CASSTSLNEQFF. The CDR3 nucleotides are TGCGCCAGCAGCACTTCTTTGAATGAGCAGTTCTTC.

The genes are TRBV5-1 and TRBJ2-3, with 9 bases that match TRBD2. The J segment lost 1 base and the V segment lost 0 bases, leaving 12 bases of the junction unmatched. There are 19 residues in the CDR3. Germline CDR1 is SGHRS and CDR2 is YFSETQ. CDR3 bases: TGCGCCAGCAGCTTGGCCGAAGCGGGAGGAGGACATGGCACAGATACGCAGTATTTT. Translated, it gives CASSLAEAGGGHGTDTQYF.

The chain has TRBV11-2 and TRBJ2-1; no reliable D call. Germline CDR1 SGHAT, CDR2 FQNNGV. Trimming took 0 bases from V and 7 from J, leaving 13 bases between them. This CDR3 is 15 amino acids long. CDR3 in DNA: TGTGCCAGCAGCTTAGACGCAGGTGGATTGAATGAGCAGTTCTTC. It translates to CASSLDAGGLNEQFF. Based on the CDR3 plus reference TRBV11-2 and TRBJ2-1, the full variable domain is EAGVAQSPRYKIIEKRQSVAFWCNPISGHATLYWYQQILGQGPKLLIQFQNNGVVDDSQLPKDRFSAERLKGVDSTLKIQPAKLEDSAVYLCASSLDAGGLNEQFFGPGTRLTVL.

This clonotype was observed a few times. This chain joins TRBV20-1 and TRBJ2-1; TRBD2 agrees at 8 bases. The germline V gene has CDR1 DFQATT and CDR2 SNEGSKA (reference sequence). Trimming cost V 2 bases and J 8 bases; bases outside gene matches: 26. The CDR3 is 20 residues long. The DNA of the CDR3 is TGCAGTGCTAGATTCCCAACGGGGGGGGGTCGAAAATTCAAGATGGATGAGCAGTTCTTC. Its translation: CSARFPTGGGRKFKMDEQFF.

The V and J genes are TRBV6-1 and TRBJ2-3; D possibly corresponds to TRBD2 (6 bases). Germline CDR1 and CDR2: MNHNS and SASEGT. This CDR3 has 15 amino acids. With 5 bases removed from V and 1 base from J, the gap between germline ends came to 13 bases. In nucleotides, the CDR3 is TGTGCCAGCAGTACCTTCGGGAGTTGCACAGATACGCAGTATTTT. As protein: CASSTFGSCTDTQYF.

The rearrangement uses TRBV20-1 and TRBJ2-1, with TRBD2 matching 8 bases. The V and J ends lost 5 bases and 7 bases, in that order; junction bases with no gene match: 7. The CDR3 sequence is 13 residues long. Germline V gene data show CDR1 as DFQATT and CDR2 as SNEGSKA (reference sequence). CDR3: CSAPGLARNEQFF. In DNA, the CDR3 is TGCAGTGCTCCCGGACTAGCACGAAATGAGCAGTTCTTC.

Ten or more counts support this clonotype. The rearrangement links TRBV7-2 to TRBJ1-2; D is undetermined. Trimming took off 5 bases at V and 7 bases at J, with 14 bases between the two ends. The CDR3 contains 13 residues. CDR1 is SGHTA and CDR2 is FQGNSA in the germline V gene. The CDR3 reads CASSPTRSVGYTF. The CDR3 nucleotides read TGTGCCAGCAGCCCAACCAGATCGGTTGGCTACACCTTC.

V usage is TRBV6-1 and J usage is TRBJ2-6, with D perhaps matching TRBD1 (6 bases). Germline V gives CDR1 MNHNS, CDR2 SASEGT. V lost 5 bases, J lost 15 bases, and 20 bases lay in between. The CDR3 is made up of 14 amino acids. The DNA for the CDR3 is TGTGCCAGCAGTAAGGGGGTCGGGACCATATCCCTGACTTTC. Residues: CASSKGVGTISLTF.

This clonotype was found many times. The chain recombines TRBV10-3 with TRBJ2-7; D gene unclear. Trimming removed 4 bases from V and 3 bases from J, with 16 bases in between. Germline CDR1 and CDR2: ENHRY and SYGVKD. The CDR3 totals 15 residues. CDR3 in amino acids: CAISAGATLGYEQYF. The CDR3 DNA reads TGTGCCATCAGTGCGGGCGCCACTCTGGGCTACGAGCAGTACTTC.

The chain uses TRBV18 and TRBJ2-1; D possibly corresponds to TRBD1 (6 bases). V lost 1 base to trimming and J lost 7 bases, with 17 bases between them. CDR1 is KGHSH, CDR2 LQKENI, per germline. The CDR3 covers 16 residues. The CDR3 here is CASSPLTGHLGNEQFF. The DNA for the CDR3 is TGTGCCAGCTCACCACTGACGGGACACCTGGGGAATGAGCAGTTCTTC.